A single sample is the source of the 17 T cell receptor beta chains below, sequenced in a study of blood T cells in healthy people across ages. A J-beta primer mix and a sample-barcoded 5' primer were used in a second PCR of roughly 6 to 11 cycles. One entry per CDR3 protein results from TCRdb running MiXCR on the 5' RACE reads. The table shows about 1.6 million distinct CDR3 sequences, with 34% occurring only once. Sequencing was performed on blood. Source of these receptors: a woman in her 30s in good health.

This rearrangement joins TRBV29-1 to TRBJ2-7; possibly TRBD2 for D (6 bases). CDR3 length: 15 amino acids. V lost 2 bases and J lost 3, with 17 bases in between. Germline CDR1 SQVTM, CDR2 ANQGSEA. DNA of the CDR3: TGCAGCGTTGAATCTACTGAGGACTATGACTACGAGCAGTACTTC. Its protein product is CSVESTEDYDYEQYF.

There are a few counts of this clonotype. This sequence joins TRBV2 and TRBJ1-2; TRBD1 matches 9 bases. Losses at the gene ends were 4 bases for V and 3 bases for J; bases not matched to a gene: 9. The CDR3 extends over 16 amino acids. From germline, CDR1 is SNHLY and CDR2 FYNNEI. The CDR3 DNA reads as TGTGCCAGCAGTGTGACCGGACAGGGGCGCGACTATGGCTACACCTTC. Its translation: CASSVTGQGRDYGYTF.

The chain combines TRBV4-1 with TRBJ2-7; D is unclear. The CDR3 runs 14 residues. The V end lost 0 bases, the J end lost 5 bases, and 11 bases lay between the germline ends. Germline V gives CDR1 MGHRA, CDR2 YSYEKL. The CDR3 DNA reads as TGCGCCAGCAGCCAAGAGCCAGCCACTGACGAGCAGTACTTC. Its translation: CASSQEPATDEQYF.

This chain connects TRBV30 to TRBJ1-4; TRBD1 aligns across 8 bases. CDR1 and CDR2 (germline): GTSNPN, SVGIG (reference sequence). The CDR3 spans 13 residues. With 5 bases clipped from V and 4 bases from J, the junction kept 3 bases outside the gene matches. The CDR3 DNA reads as TGTGCCTGGGACAGGGGCTTTAATGAAAAACTGTTTTTT. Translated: CAWDRGFNEKLFF.

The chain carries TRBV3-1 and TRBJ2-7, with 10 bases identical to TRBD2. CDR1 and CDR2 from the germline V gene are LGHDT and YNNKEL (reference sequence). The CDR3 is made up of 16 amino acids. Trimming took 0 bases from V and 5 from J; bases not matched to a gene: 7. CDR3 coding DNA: TGTGCCAGCAGCCAAGAAAGGCTAGCGGGAGTTGACGAGCAGTACTTC. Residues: CASSQERLAGVDEQYF.

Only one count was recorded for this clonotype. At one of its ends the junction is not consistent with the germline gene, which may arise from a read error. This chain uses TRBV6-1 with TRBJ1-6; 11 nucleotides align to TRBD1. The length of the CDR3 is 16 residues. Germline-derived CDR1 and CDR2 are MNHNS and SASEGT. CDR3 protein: CASSEADRGHNSPLHF. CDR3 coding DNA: TGTGCCAGTAGTGAAGCGGACAGGGGGCATAATTCACCCCTCCACTTT.

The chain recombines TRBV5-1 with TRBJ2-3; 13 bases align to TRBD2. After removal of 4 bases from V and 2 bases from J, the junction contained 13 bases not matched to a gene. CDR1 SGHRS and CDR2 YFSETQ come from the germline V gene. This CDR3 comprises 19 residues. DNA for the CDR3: TGCGCCAGCAGCGGAGCTGCCGGGACTAGCGGGGTCCTCACAGATACGCAGTATTTT. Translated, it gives CASSGAAGTSGVLTDTQYF.

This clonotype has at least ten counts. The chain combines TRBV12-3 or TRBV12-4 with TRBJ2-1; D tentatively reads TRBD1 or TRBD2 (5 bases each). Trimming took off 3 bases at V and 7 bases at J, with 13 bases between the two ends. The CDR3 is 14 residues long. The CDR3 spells CASSLPQGANEQFF. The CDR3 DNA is TGTGCCAGCAGTTTGCCCCAGGGAGCAAATGAGCAGTTCTTC.

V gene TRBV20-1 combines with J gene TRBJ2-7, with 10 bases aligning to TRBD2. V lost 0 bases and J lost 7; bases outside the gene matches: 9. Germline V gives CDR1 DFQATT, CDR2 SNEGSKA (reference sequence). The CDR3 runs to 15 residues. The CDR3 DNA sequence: TGCAGTGCTAGAGATTCGTCTAGCGGGAGAGATGAGCAGTACTTC. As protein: CSARDSSSGRDEQYF.

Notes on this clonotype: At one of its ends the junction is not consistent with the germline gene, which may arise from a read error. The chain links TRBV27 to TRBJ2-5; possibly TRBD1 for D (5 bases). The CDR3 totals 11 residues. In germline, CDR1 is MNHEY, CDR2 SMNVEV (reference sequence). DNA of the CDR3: TGTGCCGGCAGTTCCCCAAGGGGACAGTACTTC. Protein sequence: CAGSSPRGQYF.

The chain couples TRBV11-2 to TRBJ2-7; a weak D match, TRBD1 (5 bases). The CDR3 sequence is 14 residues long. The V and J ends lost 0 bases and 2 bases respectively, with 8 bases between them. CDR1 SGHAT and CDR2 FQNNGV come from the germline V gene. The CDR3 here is CASSLDLGPYEQYF. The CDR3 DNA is TGTGCCAGCAGCTTAGACCTGGGGCCCTACGAGCAGTACTTC.

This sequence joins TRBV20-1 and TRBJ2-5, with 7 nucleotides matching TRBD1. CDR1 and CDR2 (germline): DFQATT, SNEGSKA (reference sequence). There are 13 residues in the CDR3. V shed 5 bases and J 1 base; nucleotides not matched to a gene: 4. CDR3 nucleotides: TGCAGTGCTCCCCGGACAGGCCAAGAGACCCAGTACTTC. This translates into CSAPRTGQETQYF.

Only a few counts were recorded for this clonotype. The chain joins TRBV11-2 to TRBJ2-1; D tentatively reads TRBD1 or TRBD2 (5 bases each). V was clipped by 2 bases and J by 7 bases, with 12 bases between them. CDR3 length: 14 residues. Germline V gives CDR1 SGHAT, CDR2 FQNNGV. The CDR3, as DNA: TGTGCCAGCAGCTTATTTGGGACCCCGAATGAGCAGTTCTTC. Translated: CASSLFGTPNEQFF.

The CDR3 sequence: CSASTRQGPQETQYF. CDR3 coding DNA: TGCAGTGCGAGTACCCGACAGGGGCCTCAAGAGACCCAGTACTTC. The genes are TRBV20-1 and TRBJ2-5; 8 nucleotides match TRBD1. The germline gives CDR1 DFQATT, CDR2 SNEGSKA (reference sequence). This CDR3 contains 15 residues. Losses at the gene ends were 6 bases for V and 2 bases for J; bases not matched to a gene: 11.

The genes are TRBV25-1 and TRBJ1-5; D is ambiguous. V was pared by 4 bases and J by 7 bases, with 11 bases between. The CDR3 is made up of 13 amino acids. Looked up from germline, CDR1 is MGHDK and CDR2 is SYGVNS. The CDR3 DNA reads TGTGCCAGCAGTGCCACGGGGAAGCAGCCCCAGCATTTT. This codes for CASSATGKQPQHF.

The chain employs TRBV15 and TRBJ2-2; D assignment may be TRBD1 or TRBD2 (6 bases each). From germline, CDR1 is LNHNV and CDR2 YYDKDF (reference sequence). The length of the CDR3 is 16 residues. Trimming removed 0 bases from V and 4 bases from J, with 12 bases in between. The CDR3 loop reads CATSRDTGAGTGELFF. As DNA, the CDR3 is TGTGCCACCAGCAGAGATACGGGGGCTGGCACCGGGGAGCTGTTTTTT.

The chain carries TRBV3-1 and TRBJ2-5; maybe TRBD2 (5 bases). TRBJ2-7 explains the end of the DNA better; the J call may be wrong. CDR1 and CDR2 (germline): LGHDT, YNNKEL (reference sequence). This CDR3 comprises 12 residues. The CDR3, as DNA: TGTGCCAGCAGCCCCTCGGGGAACGAGCAGTACTTC. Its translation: CASSPSGNEQYF.